Presented here are 17 T cell receptor beta chains from one specimen sequenced in a study of cytomegalovirus exposure and HLA in healthy donors. The PCR was carried out with 60 Vbeta primers and 13 Jbeta primers. The method was immunoSEQ multiplex PCR; TCRdb's version includes in-frame clones alone and lacks a portion of them. This sample carries approximately 110,000 clones, over 15% of them seen once, and the ten largest clones take under 2.5%. Material: PBMCs. These receptors were taken from a woman aged 18 to 35 in good health and CMV-seronegative.

The chain recombines TRBV4-1 with TRBJ1-5, with no clear D. The CDR3 length is 15 residues. The ends were cut back, 1 base at V and 1 base at J, with 8 bases in the middle. In germline, CDR1 is MGHRA, CDR2 YSYEKL. CDR3: CASSQVAPSNQPQHF. The CDR3 DNA reads as TGCGCCAGCAGCCAAGTGGCACCCAGCAATCAGCCCCAGCATTTT.

This clone came up a few times. The chain recombines TRBV5-4 with TRBJ2-3; TRBD1 aligns across 9 bases. This CDR3 region has 20 residues. Germline lookup yields CDR1 SGHNT and CDR2 YYREEE (reference sequence). The J segment lost 0 bases and the V segment lost 3 bases, leaving 17 bases of the junction unmatched. This chain's CDR3 is CASSSPGTGSLLTSTDTQYF. The CDR3 nucleotides read TGTGCCAGCAGCTCCCCCGGGACAGGGTCCCTCCTTACTAGCACAGATACGCAGTATTTT.

This clone showed up just a few times. The chain is built from TRBV10-1 and TRBJ2-1; D call uncertain. Germline CDR1 reads WNHNN; CDR2 reads SYGVQD (reference sequence). This CDR3 spans 13 amino acids. Trimming removed 4 bases at V and 4 bases at J, with 8 bases between. CDR3 residues: CASSGRRYNEQFF. Written as DNA, the CDR3 is TGCGCCAGCAGTGGCAGGCGATACAATGAGCAGTTCTTC.

The rearrangement uses TRBV5-1 and TRBJ2-3; TRBD1 is a possible D gene (5 bases). The germline CDR1 and CDR2 sequences are SGHRS and YFSETQ. The V gene lost 4 bases and the J gene lost 2 bases, with 8 bases spanning the gap. This CDR3 has 13 amino acids. The CDR3 region has the DNA TGCGCCAGCAGCAAAGGGGACACAGATACGCAGTATTTT. This encodes CASSKGDTDTQYF.

The J gene is TRBJ1-1, the V gene TRBV19, with no clear D. In germline, CDR1 is LNHDA, CDR2 SQIVND (reference sequence). V was cut by 1 base and J by 4 bases, with 7 bases left in between. The length of the CDR3 is 13 residues. The CDR3 sequence: CASSIAEFTEAFF. The DNA for the CDR3 is TGTGCCAGTAGTATAGCGGAGTTCACTGAAGCTTTCTTT. Full variable domain (remainder filled in from reference TRBV19 and TRBJ1-1): DGGITQSPKYLFRKEGQNVTLSCEQNLNHDAMYWYRQDPGQGLRLIYYSQIVNDFQKGDIAEGYSVSREKKESFPLTVTSAQKNPTAFYLCASSIAEFTEAFFGQGTRLTVV.

The chain has TRBV9 and TRBJ2-5; perhaps TRBD1 as D (5 bases). Germline CDR1 SGDLS, CDR2 YYNGEE. The V end was cut by 3 bases, the J end by 4 bases, with 10 bases between. The CDR3 sequence is 13 residues long. CDR3 loop: CASSARRGETQYF. In DNA form, the CDR3 reads TGTGCCAGCAGCGCCCGTAGGGGAGAGACCCAGTACTTC.

This clone was detected only a few times. The chain uses TRBV19 and TRBJ1-1, with 8 bases lining up with TRBD1. The germline gives CDR1 LNHDA, CDR2 SQIVND (reference sequence). V trimming: 7 bases; J trimming: 8 bases; junction bases outside the gene matches: 9. The CDR3 covers 13 residues. The CDR3 bases are TGTGCCAGTACCTGGACAGGGTCTAGGGAAGCTTTCTTT. Translating it yields CASTWTGSREAFF.

The chain joins TRBV6-1 to TRBJ1-2; TRBD1 aligns across 9 bases. The CDR3 totals 17 residues. V was clipped by 4 bases and J by 2 bases; unmatched bases: 11. Germline V gene lookup returns CDR1 MNHNS and CDR2 SASEGT. The CDR3 loop reads CASSALTGGRLNYGYTF. The CDR3 DNA sequence: TGTGCCAGCAGTGCCCTGACAGGGGGGAGACTGAACTATGGCTACACCTTC.

A few counts support this clone. The chain uses TRBV6-5 and TRBJ1-2; 8 bases line up with TRBD1. This CDR3 is built from 16 residues. Germline CDR1 is MNHEY and CDR2 is SVGAGI. J was trimmed by 2 bases and V by 0 bases; bases with no gene match: 5. Here the CDR3 reads CASSYSMGDRNYGYTF. Written as DNA, the CDR3 is TGTGCCAGCAGTTACTCGATGGGGGACAGGAACTATGGCTACACCTTC.

The V and J genes are TRBV19 and TRBJ2-3; 7 nucleotides align to TRBD2. With 2 bases clipped from V and 1 base from J, the junction kept 3 bases outside the gene matches. CDR3 length: 15 amino acids. Germline values: CDR1 LNHDA, CDR2 SQIVND (reference sequence). The CDR3 here is CASSIPGGGTDTQYF. The CDR3 DNA reads TGTGCCAGTAGTATACCGGGGGGTGGCACAGATACGCAGTATTTT.

This clone was observed a few times. V and J are TRBV29-1 and TRBJ2-1, with TRBD2 matching 12 bases. The J segment lost 0 bases and the V segment lost 7 bases, leaving 4 bases of the junction unmatched. There are 15 residues in the CDR3. The V gene's germline CDR1 is SQVTM and CDR2 ANQGSEA. The CDR3 sequence: CSGASGRASYNEQFF. CDR3 in DNA: TGCAGCGGCGCTAGCGGGAGGGCCTCCTACAATGAGCAGTTCTTC.

This clone has a handful of counts. The chain combines TRBV29-1 with TRBJ1-6; 8 bases map to TRBD1. The CDR3 is made up of 13 amino acids. CDR1 is SQVTM, CDR2 ANQGSEA, per germline. V dropped 7 bases and J dropped 7; count of bases not matched to a gene: 6. The CDR3, as DNA: TGCAGCGCTCAAACAGGGGGGAATTCACCCCTCCACTTT. It specifies CSAQTGGNSPLHF.

V usage is TRBV19 and J usage is TRBJ2-7, with 8 bases lining up with TRBD2. Germline values: CDR1 LNHDA, CDR2 SQIVND (reference sequence). This CDR3 comprises 14 residues. Trimming cost V 6 bases and J 0 bases; bases outside gene matches: 4. CDR3 loop: CASRLSGNSYEQYF. The CDR3 DNA is TGTGCCAGTAGACTTAGCGGGAACTCCTACGAGCAGTACTTC.

This clone was detected a few times. The V gene is TRBV6-5, the J gene TRBJ2-3, with a possible D match to TRBD2 (7 bases). V shed 6 bases and J shed 7 bases, with 20 bases lying between them. This CDR3 contains 15 residues. In germline, CDR1 is MNHEY, CDR2 SVGAGI. DNA for the CDR3: TGTGCCAGCAGCACAATAGGGGGGGTCCCGTATACGCAGTATTTT. Its protein product is CASSTIGGVPYTQYF.

This chain connects TRBV21-1 to TRBJ2-7; whether TRBD1, the table's D call, matches the DNA was not checked. TRBV21-1 is a pseudogene locus. The CDR3 loop spans 17 amino acids. CDR3 region: CASSHTVRAPISYEQYF. The CDR3 coding sequence is TGTGCCAGCAGCCATACAGTCAGGGCCCCCATCTCCTACGAGCAGTACTTC.

The chain combines TRBV28 with TRBJ2-1; TRBD1 agrees at 7 bases. This CDR3 comprises 15 residues. Looked up from germline, CDR1 is MDHEN and CDR2 is SYDVKM. Germline trimming cut 6 bases from V and 1 base from J; bases unmatched to any gene: 6. Written as DNA, the CDR3 is TGTGCCAGCAGCCAGACAGGGAGATCCTACAATGAGCAGTTCTTC. Its protein is CASSQTGRSYNEQFF.

The rearrangement joins TRBV28 to TRBJ1-2; 8 nucleotides match TRBD1. Germline lookup yields CDR1 MDHEN and CDR2 SYDVKM. V trimming: 7 bases; J trimming: 5 bases; junction bases outside the gene matches: 12. CDR3 length equals 15 residues. This CDR3 is CASNPVDRDRYGYTF. The CDR3 DNA reads as TGTGCCAGCAACCCCGTGGACAGGGATCGGTATGGCTACACCTTC.